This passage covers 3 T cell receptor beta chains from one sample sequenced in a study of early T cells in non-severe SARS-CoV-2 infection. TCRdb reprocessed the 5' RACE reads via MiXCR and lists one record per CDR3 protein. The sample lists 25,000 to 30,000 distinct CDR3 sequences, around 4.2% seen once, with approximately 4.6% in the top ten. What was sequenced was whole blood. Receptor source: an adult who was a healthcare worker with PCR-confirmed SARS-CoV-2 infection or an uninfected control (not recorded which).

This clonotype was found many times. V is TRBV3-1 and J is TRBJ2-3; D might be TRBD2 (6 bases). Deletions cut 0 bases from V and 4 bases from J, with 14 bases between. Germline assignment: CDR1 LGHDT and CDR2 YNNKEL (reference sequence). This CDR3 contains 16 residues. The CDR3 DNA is TGTGCCAGCAGCCAAGATCTTGGCGGGATCGCAGATACGCAGTATTTT. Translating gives CASSQDLGGIADTQYF.

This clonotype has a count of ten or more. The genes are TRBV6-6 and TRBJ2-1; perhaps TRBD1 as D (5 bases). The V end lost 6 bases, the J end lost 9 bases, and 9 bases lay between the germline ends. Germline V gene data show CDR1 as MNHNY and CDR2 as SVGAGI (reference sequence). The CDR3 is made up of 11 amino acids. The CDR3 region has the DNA TGTGCCAGCAGATGGGGCCGTGAGCAGTTCTTC. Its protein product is CASRWGREQFF.

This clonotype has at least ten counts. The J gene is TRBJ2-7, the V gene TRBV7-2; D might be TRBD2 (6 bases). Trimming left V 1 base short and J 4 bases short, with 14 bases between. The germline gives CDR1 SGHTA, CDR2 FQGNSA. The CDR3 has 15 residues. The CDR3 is CASSLGGGTAYEQYF. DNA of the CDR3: TGTGCCAGCAGCTTAGGAGGCGGGACCGCTTACGAGCAGTACTTC.